Presented here are 13 T cell receptor beta chains from one specimen sequenced in a study of cytomegalovirus exposure and HLA in healthy donors. Profiled with immunoSEQ multiplex PCR; TCRdb holds only in-frame clones, not every one. The sample shows about 360,000 clones, more than 80% of them seen only once. The material sequenced was PBMCs. These receptors were taken from a woman between 18 and 30 years old in good health and CMV-seronegative.

The chain carries TRBV1 and TRBJ1-2; the D segment call TRBD1 is taken from the table without a DNA check. TRBV1 is classified as a pseudogene. This CDR3 has 15 residues. Here the CDR3 DNA reads TGCGCCAGCAGCCAAGAAAGACAGGGCGGCTATGGCTACACCTTC. Protein sequence: CASSQERQGGYGYTF.

This chain uses TRBV2 with TRBJ2-2; 7 positions match TRBD2. After removal of 6 bases from V and 5 bases from J, the junction contained 9 bases not matched to a gene. This CDR3 has 15 residues. CDR1 SNHLY and CDR2 FYNNEI come from the germline V gene. DNA of the CDR3: TGTGCCAGCAGGGTTGCGGCGGGGGATACCGGGGAGCTGTTTTTT. Protein: CASRVAAGDTGELFF.

The chain has TRBV6-5 and TRBJ2-7; TRBD1 aligns across 7 bases. Germline assignment: CDR1 MNHEY and CDR2 SVGAGI. This CDR3 has 14 amino acids. The junction had 12 bases not matched to a gene; V was cut back by 8 bases and J by 5 bases. The CDR3 DNA follows: TGTGCCAGCGAGAGAGGGGGCGATTTGAACGAGCAGTACTTC. Its protein product is CASERGGDLNEQYF.

CDR3 in DNA: TGCGCCAGCAGCTCGGGACTAGCGGGAGGTCAGAATGAGCAGTTCTTC. Protein product: CASSSGLAGGQNEQFF. The rearrangement joins TRBV5-1 to TRBJ2-1, with 15 bases lining up with TRBD2. The germline V gene has CDR1 SGHRS and CDR2 YFSETQ. This CDR3 has 16 residues. J was trimmed by 7 bases and V by 3 bases; bases with no gene match: 5.

The CDR3 here is CASSPYGQNEKLFF. CDR3 in DNA: TGTGCCAGCTCACCATACGGACAGAATGAAAAACTGTTTTTT. The rearrangement uses TRBV18 and TRBJ1-4; maybe TRBD1 (6 bases). V dropped 2 bases and J dropped 5 bases, with 9 bases sitting between them. The CDR3 spans 14 residues. Germline V gene lookup returns CDR1 KGHSH and CDR2 LQKENI.

The rearrangement uses TRBV29-1 and TRBJ2-1; D might be TRBD2 (6 bases). V was shortened by 6 bases and J by 3 bases, with 12 bases between the two germline ends. The germline gives CDR1 SQVTM, CDR2 ANQGSEA. The CDR3 contains 13 residues. The CDR3 nucleotides read TGCAGCGTCCCTGGGCGGGACTACAATGAGCAGTTCTTC. It specifies CSVPGRDYNEQFF.

This chain connects TRBV27 to TRBJ2-3; possible D gene TRBD1, 5 bases. CDR1 is MNHEY and CDR2 is SMNVEV in the germline V gene (reference sequence). V lost 5 bases to trimming and J lost 0 bases, with 21 bases between them. The CDR3 covers 18 residues. The CDR3 reads CASSPRKGNYASTDTQYF. For the CDR3, the DNA is TGTGCCAGCAGTCCCCGGAAGGGGAACTATGCTAGCACAGATACGCAGTATTTT.

The chain is built from TRBV5-6 and TRBJ2-1; 7 bases are shared with TRBD2. CDR1 and CDR2 (germline): SGHDT, YYEEEE. The CDR3 runs to 18 residues. The junction had 18 bases not matched to a gene; V was cut back by 0 bases and J by 9 bases. The CDR3 DNA follows: TGTGCCAGCAGCTTGGGCCGGGAGGTTATTTCAAAAAGCCTTGAGCAGTTCTTC. Protein product: CASSLGREVISKSLEQFF.

The chain is built from TRBV6-1 and TRBJ2-6, with a tentative D call TRBD1 (6 bases). The germline gives CDR1 MNHNS, CDR2 SASEGT. The CDR3 spans 13 residues. V gave up 8 bases and J gave up 4 bases, with 9 bases separating them. CDR3 amino acids: CASGQGGANVLTF. The CDR3 bases are TGTGCCAGCGGCCAGGGGGGGGCCAACGTCCTGACTTTC.

The genes are TRBV2 and TRBJ1-2, with TRBD1 matching 9 bases. This CDR3 region has 15 residues. Germline V lookup: CDR1 SNHLY, CDR2 FYNNEI. Trimming took 0 bases from V and 7 from J; bases not matched to a gene: 6. CDR3 in DNA: TGTGCCAGCAGTGAAGCGCGGGACAGGGTGGCTGGCTACACCTTC. It is translated as CASSEARDRVAGYTF.

The chain has TRBV2 and TRBJ2-3; D is perhaps TRBD2 (5 bases). Per germline, CDR1 SNHLY and CDR2 FYNNEI. V was clipped by 8 bases and J by 1 base, with 19 bases between them. The CDR3 length is 16 residues. CDR3 sequence reads: CASQFLQPRGTDTQYF. In DNA, the CDR3 is TGTGCCAGCCAGTTTCTGCAGCCGCGGGGCACAGATACGCAGTATTTT.

This clone has only one observation. V usage is TRBV7-8 and J usage is TRBJ2-4; D not resolved. Germline V lookup: CDR1 SGHVS, CDR2 FQNEAQ. This CDR3 is built from 17 residues. Trimming cost V 0 bases and J 3 bases, with 15 bases left between them. The chain's CDR3 is CASSLALRTGGKNIQYF. For the CDR3, the DNA is TGTGCCAGCAGCTTAGCGCTCCGAACCGGCGGCAAAAACATTCAGTACTTC.

This clone was seen only once. The genes are TRBV6-1 and TRBJ1-5; D unresolved. CDR1 and CDR2 (germline): MNHNS, SASEGT. The V end was cut by 4 bases, the J end by 2 bases, with 12 bases between. The CDR3 has 15 amino acids. The CDR3 DNA is TGTGCCAGCAGTGTGCGAGAGGAGGGCAATCAGCCCCAGCATTTT. This sequence encodes CASSVREEGNQPQHF.